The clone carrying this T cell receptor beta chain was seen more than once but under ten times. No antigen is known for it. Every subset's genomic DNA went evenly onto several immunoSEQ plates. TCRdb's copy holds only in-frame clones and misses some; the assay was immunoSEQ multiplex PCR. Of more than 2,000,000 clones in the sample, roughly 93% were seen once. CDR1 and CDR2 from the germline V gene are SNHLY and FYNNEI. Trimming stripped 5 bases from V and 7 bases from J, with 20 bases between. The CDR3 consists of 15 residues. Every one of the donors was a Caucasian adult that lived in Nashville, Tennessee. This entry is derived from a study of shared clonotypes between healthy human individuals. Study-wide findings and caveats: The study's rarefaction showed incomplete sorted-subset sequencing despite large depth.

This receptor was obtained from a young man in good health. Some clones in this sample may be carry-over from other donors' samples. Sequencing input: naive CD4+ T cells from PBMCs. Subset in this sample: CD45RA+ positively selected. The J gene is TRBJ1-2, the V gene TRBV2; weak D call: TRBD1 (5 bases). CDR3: CASSSSAGWSGGYTF. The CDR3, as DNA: TGTGCCAGCAGTAGTTCGGCAGGGTGGAGTGGTGGCTACACCTTC.